The TCR beta chain under discussion was sequenced for a study of PD-L1 blockade in urothelial cancer. Study background: In terms of prior chemotherapy, patients had received 0 to 3 regimens. Blood drawn 3 weeks (second dose) and 6 weeks after treatment start was analyzed. Blood yielded a median of approximately 130,000 T cells per sample.

V was pared by 2 bases and J by 5 bases, with 6 bases between. Germline V gene lookup returns CDR1 SGHVS and CDR2 FQNEAQ. This CDR3 has 13 amino acids. Synthetic analogs of TCR templates were spiked into every PCR. Sequencing was performed with immunoSEQ multiplex PCR; in TCRdb, only in-frame clones are kept and a portion is missing. The sample carries about 50,000 clones, roughly four fifths recorded once. Time point meaning: pretreatment peripheral blood. The chain employs TRBV7-8 and TRBJ2-2; D is ambiguous. The receptor's source is a man in his sixties or seventies with urothelial cancer. Sequences were derived from PBMCs, sampled around atezolizumab (anti-PD-L1) treatment. The CDR3 coding sequence is TGTGCCAGCAGCTTACTAGGTACCGGGGAGCTGTTTTTT. This codes for CASSLLGTGELFF.